These 27 T cell receptor beta chains were sequenced from one sample in a study of blood T cell repertoires in COVID-19. Here immunoSEQ multiplex PCR was the method, and the copy in TCRdb shows in-frame clones only, minus some. The data contain 130,000 or so clones, around 89% of them singletons. Material for sequencing was peripheral blood. The receptors were sampled from a man in his forties or fifties with acute or convalescent COVID-19.

This clone was detected only once. V gene TRBV28 combines with J gene TRBJ1-2; 10 nucleotides align to TRBD1. The germline V gene has CDR1 MDHEN and CDR2 SYDVKM. Losses at the gene ends were 4 bases for V and 6 bases for J; bases not matched to a gene: 8. The CDR3 extends over 15 amino acids. The DNA for the CDR3 is TGTGCCAGCAGTTCCCCCTCGACAGGGGGCGATGGCTACACCTTC. Amino acid sequence: CASSSPSTGGDGYTF.

V usage is TRBV18 and J usage is TRBJ1-5; TRBD1 agrees at 10 bases. V lost 3 bases and J lost 6; bases outside the gene matches: 5. The CDR3 contains 15 residues. CDR1 is KGHSH and CDR2 is LQKENI in the germline V gene. The CDR3 DNA is TGTGCCAGCTCACCGTTAGGGACAGGGGTTCAGCCCCAGCATTTT. Translation gives CASSPLGTGVQPQHF.

The genes are TRBV7-2 and TRBJ2-7, with a weak D call TRBD2 (6 bases). The germline V gene has CDR1 SGHTA and CDR2 FQGNSA. This CDR3 spans 14 amino acids. Trimming took off 3 bases at V and 3 bases at J, with 12 bases between the two ends. CDR3 DNA sequence: TGTGCCAGCAGCTTCCTCGGGACTGACTACGAGCAGTACTTC. It yields the protein CASSFLGTDYEQYF.

This clone appeared once. V is TRBV7-9 and J is TRBJ1-1; D not certain. Per the germline V gene, CDR1 is SEHNR and CDR2 is FQNEAQ (reference sequence). The CDR3 contains 15 residues. V was pared by 0 bases and J by 5 bases, with 13 bases between. The CDR3 loop reads CASSLAALGRTEAFF. For the CDR3, the DNA is TGTGCCAGCAGCTTAGCGGCATTGGGCAGGACTGAAGCTTTCTTT. Supplemented by reference TRBV7-9 and TRBJ1-1, the full variable domain reads DTGVSQNPRHKITKRGQNVTFRCDPISEHNRLYWYRQTLGQGPEFLTYFQNEAQLEKSRLLSDRFSAERPKGSFSTLEIQRTEQGDSAMYLCASSLAALGRTEAFFGQGTRLTVV.

The chain links TRBV30 to TRBJ1-4, with TRBD1 matching over 8 bases. V was pared by 0 bases and J by 6 bases, with 12 bases of the junction left unmatched. CDR1 is GTSNPN and CDR2 is SVGIG in the germline V gene (reference sequence). This CDR3 has 17 residues. CDR3 region: CAWSVLRGQGLDEKLFF. CDR3 DNA sequence: TGTGCCTGGAGTGTACTCCGAGGACAGGGACTGGATGAAAAACTGTTTTTT.

This clone was counted only a few times. This rearrangement joins TRBV29-1 to TRBJ2-3, with 8 bases that match TRBD1. CDR3 length equals 13 residues. The ends lost 5 bases at V and 6 bases at J; junction bases unmatched: 7. Germline V CDR1 and CDR2: SQVTM, ANQGSEA. The CDR3 loop is CSVIRTGSDTQYF. As DNA, the CDR3 is TGCAGCGTTATAAGGACAGGGAGCGATACGCAGTATTTT.

The CDR3 DNA follows: TGTGCCAGCAGCTTGGGGCAGTTTCCAGATACGCAGTATTTT. Its protein is CASSLGQFPDTQYF. The V and J genes are TRBV5-8 and TRBJ2-3; D remains unclear. V lost 0 bases, J lost 4 bases, and 9 bases lay in between. Germline CDR1 is SGHTS and CDR2 is YDEGEE. The CDR3 has 14 residues.

This chain joins TRBV18 and TRBJ2-2; D unresolved. V lost 0 bases and J lost 0, with 5 bases in between. Germline CDR1 is KGHSH and CDR2 is LQKENI. This CDR3 region has 15 residues. CDR3 sequence: CASSPPTANTGELFF. CDR3 DNA sequence: TGTGCCAGCTCACCACCTACAGCGAACACCGGGGAGCTGTTTTTT.

The chain couples TRBV7-3 to TRBJ2-6, with 8 bases fitting TRBD2. This CDR3 has 15 residues. Germline V gives CDR1 SGHTA, CDR2 FQGTGA. V trimming: 6 bases; J trimming: 3 bases; junction bases outside the gene matches: 4. The CDR3 loop is CASRESGGGANVLTF. CDR3 DNA: TGTGCCAGCAGAGAGAGCGGGGGTGGGGCCAACGTCCTGACTTTC.

This clone turned up a few times. The CDR3 region has the DNA TGTGCCAGCATTGGGAGGGGCTCTGGAAACACCATATATTTT. Protein sequence: CASIGRGSGNTIYF. This chain joins TRBV6-5 and TRBJ1-3, with D possibly TRBD1 on 5 matching bases. This CDR3 spans 14 amino acids. Between the trimmed V and J ends, which lost 7 bases and 0 bases, there was a span of 10 bases. Germline CDR1 is MNHEY and CDR2 is SVGAGI.

This sequence joins TRBV7-2 and TRBJ2-1; the D gene is possibly TRBD2 (6 bases). The CDR3 extends over 12 amino acids. CDR1 and CDR2 from the germline V gene are SGHTA and FQGNSA. V was shortened by 4 bases and J by 15 bases, with 16 bases between the two germline ends. CDR3 nucleotides: TGTGCCAGCAGCTCCAGACTAGGTCTGCTGTTCTTC. This translates into CASSSRLGLLFF.

The chain employs TRBV5-1 and TRBJ1-4; a weak D match, TRBD1 (5 bases). The CDR3 is made up of 16 amino acids. The germline V and J ends were trimmed by 3 bases and 4 bases, with 16 bases remaining between them. Germline V gives CDR1 SGHRS, CDR2 YFSETQ. The DNA for the CDR3 is TGCGCCAGCAGCTCCCTCGGACACCTAAATAATGAAAAACTGTTTTTT. Its protein is CASSSLGHLNNEKLFF.

The chain uses TRBV24-1 and TRBJ2-3; 8 bases line up with TRBD2. With V trimmed by 2 bases and J by 4 bases, 7 bases remained unmatched. CDR1 and CDR2 (germline): KGHDR, SFDVKD. This CDR3 is built from 16 residues. The CDR3 sequence: CATSDSKAGEADTQYF. The CDR3 DNA follows: TGTGCCACCAGTGATTCAAAAGCGGGGGAAGCAGATACGCAGTATTTT.

V gene TRBV11-3 combines with J gene TRBJ2-1, with 9 bases lining up with TRBD2. CDR1 and CDR2 (germline): SGHNT, YENEEA. J was trimmed by 0 bases and V by 1 base; bases with no gene match: 7. The CDR3 length is 18 residues. The CDR3, as DNA: TGTGCCAGCAGCTTAGTCCCGACTAGCGGAGGCTCCTACAATGAGCAGTTCTTC. This encodes CASSLVPTSGGSYNEQFF. Filled out from reference TRBV11-3 and TRBJ2-1, the complete variable domain reads EAGVVQSPRYKIIEKKQPVAFWCNPISGHNTLYWYLQNLGQGPELLIRYENEEAVDDSQLPKDRFSAERLKGVDSTLKIQPAELGDSAVYLCASSLVPTSGGSYNEQFFGPGTRLTVL.

The chain uses TRBV10-1 and TRBJ2-2; a weak D match, TRBD2 (5 bases). The V end was cut by 7 bases, the J end by 5 bases, with 14 bases between. The CDR3 consists of 14 residues. Looked up from germline, CDR1 is WNHNN and CDR2 is SYGVQD (reference sequence). CDR3 protein: CASTAIPGTGELFF. For the CDR3, the DNA is TGCGCCAGCACAGCTATTCCGGGAACCGGGGAGCTGTTTTTT.

This clone appeared a single time. The chain couples TRBV5-1 to TRBJ2-7, with TRBD1 matching 9 bases. This CDR3 contains 16 residues. The V gene end was trimmed by 4 bases and the J gene end by 0 bases; junction bases not matched to a gene: 8. Germline CDR1 is SGHRS and CDR2 is YFSETQ. DNA for the CDR3: TGCGCCAGCAGCCTACCTCGGACAGGGGCCTCCTACGAGCAGTACTTC. Translating it yields CASSLPRTGASYEQYF.

This clone came up once. V gene TRBV9 combines with J gene TRBJ2-6, with D possibly TRBD2 on 7 matching bases. Germline CDR1 reads SGDLS; CDR2 reads YYNGEE. Trimming pared 4 bases from V and 4 bases from J, leaving 21 bases between. The CDR3 loop spans 18 amino acids. The CDR3 DNA reads TGTGCCAGCAGCCCCACAGAGGGGGGGCCGCGGGGGGCCAACGTCCTGACTTTC. Amino acid sequence: CASSPTEGGPRGANVLTF.

The chain recombines TRBV3-1 (or the pseudogene TRBV3-2) with TRBJ1-2; D remains unclear. Per germline, CDR1 LGHDT and CDR2 YNNKEL (reference sequence). This CDR3 spans 14 amino acids. The ends were cut back, 1 base at V and 4 bases at J, with 10 bases in the middle. Written as DNA, the CDR3 is TGTGCCAGCAGCCAAGCGGCGGGATTCTATGGCTACACCTTC. Amino acid sequence: CASSQAAGFYGYTF.

The chain couples TRBV18 to TRBJ1-2; 8 nucleotides agree with TRBD1. Germline CDR1 KGHSH, CDR2 LQKENI. Trimming at V came to 6 bases and at J to 4 bases, leaving 10 bases not matched to a gene. This CDR3 is 15 amino acids long. For the CDR3, the DNA is TGTGCCAGCTCGCCCGGACAGGGATCGGCCTATGGCTACACCTTC. It yields the protein CASSPGQGSAYGYTF.

This sequence joins TRBV6-6 and TRBJ2-7; a possible D gene is TRBD1 (6 bases). Germline-derived CDR1 and CDR2 are MNHNY and SVGAGI (reference sequence). Trimming cost V 5 bases and J 5 bases, with 10 bases left between them. The CDR3 consists of 12 residues. This CDR3 reads CASSPGVHEQYF. CDR3 sequence (DNA): TGTGCCAGCAGTCCAGGGGTTCACGAGCAGTACTTC.

The chain uses TRBV28 and TRBJ1-2, with D perhaps TRBD1 (5 bases). V was shortened by 6 bases and J by 7 bases, with 18 bases between the two germline ends. Per germline, CDR1 MDHEN and CDR2 SYDVKM. The CDR3 is 14 residues long. The CDR3 region is CASRPRTILAGYTF. The CDR3 DNA reads TGTGCCAGCAGACCTAGGACAATACTAGCTGGCTACACCTTC.

The rearrangement uses TRBV5-1 and TRBJ1-5; D remains ambiguous. Trimming removed 0 bases from V and 0 bases from J, with 7 bases in between. The CDR3 is 15 residues long. In germline, CDR1 is SGHRS, CDR2 YFSETQ. CDR3 in amino acids: CASSLGASSNQPQHF. The CDR3 DNA reads TGCGCCAGCAGCTTGGGGGCAAGTAGCAATCAGCCCCAGCATTTT.

On this clone itself: The DNA is left out, because the CDR3 cannot be placed on it with certainty; the CDR3 is given as TCRdb lists it. The gene calls are TRBV21-1 and TRBJ1-5. TRBV21-1 is a pseudogene locus. Ends included, the CDR3 has 17 residues. CDR3 region: CASSKLSPYICNQPQHF.

The chain couples TRBV6-5 to TRBJ1-1; D not resolved. V shed 7 bases and J shed 4 bases, with 10 bases lying between them. The CDR3 has 12 residues. Per germline, CDR1 MNHEY and CDR2 SVGAGI. The CDR3: CASTIGSTEAFF. The CDR3 DNA is TGTGCCAGCACTATCGGGTCCACTGAAGCTTTCTTT.

The genes are TRBV5-6 and TRBJ2-3; the D is unclear. CDR3 length: 14 amino acids. CDR1 is SGHDT and CDR2 is YYEEEE in the germline V gene. The V end was cut by 0 bases, the J end by 2 bases, with 7 bases between. CDR3 protein: CASSLVAVTDTQYF. The CDR3 DNA follows: TGTGCCAGCAGCTTGGTTGCGGTCACAGATACGCAGTATTTT.

V and J are TRBV19 and TRBJ2-3, with D unresolved. Germline loops: CDR1 LNHDA, CDR2 SQIVND (reference sequence). The V end lost 6 bases, the J end lost 1 base, and 11 bases lay between the germline ends. The CDR3 consists of 14 residues. This chain's CDR3 is CASRALEGTDTQYF. The CDR3 DNA is TGTGCCAGTAGAGCCCTCGAGGGCACAGATACGCAGTATTTT.

This chain connects TRBV12-3 or TRBV12-4 to TRBJ1-6; D is undetermined. The CDR3 loop spans 12 amino acids. V lost 5 bases to trimming and J lost 7 bases, with 6 bases between them. This CDR3 reads CASSELNSPLHF. The CDR3 DNA reads as TGTGCCAGCAGTGAGCTCAATTCACCCCTCCACTTT.